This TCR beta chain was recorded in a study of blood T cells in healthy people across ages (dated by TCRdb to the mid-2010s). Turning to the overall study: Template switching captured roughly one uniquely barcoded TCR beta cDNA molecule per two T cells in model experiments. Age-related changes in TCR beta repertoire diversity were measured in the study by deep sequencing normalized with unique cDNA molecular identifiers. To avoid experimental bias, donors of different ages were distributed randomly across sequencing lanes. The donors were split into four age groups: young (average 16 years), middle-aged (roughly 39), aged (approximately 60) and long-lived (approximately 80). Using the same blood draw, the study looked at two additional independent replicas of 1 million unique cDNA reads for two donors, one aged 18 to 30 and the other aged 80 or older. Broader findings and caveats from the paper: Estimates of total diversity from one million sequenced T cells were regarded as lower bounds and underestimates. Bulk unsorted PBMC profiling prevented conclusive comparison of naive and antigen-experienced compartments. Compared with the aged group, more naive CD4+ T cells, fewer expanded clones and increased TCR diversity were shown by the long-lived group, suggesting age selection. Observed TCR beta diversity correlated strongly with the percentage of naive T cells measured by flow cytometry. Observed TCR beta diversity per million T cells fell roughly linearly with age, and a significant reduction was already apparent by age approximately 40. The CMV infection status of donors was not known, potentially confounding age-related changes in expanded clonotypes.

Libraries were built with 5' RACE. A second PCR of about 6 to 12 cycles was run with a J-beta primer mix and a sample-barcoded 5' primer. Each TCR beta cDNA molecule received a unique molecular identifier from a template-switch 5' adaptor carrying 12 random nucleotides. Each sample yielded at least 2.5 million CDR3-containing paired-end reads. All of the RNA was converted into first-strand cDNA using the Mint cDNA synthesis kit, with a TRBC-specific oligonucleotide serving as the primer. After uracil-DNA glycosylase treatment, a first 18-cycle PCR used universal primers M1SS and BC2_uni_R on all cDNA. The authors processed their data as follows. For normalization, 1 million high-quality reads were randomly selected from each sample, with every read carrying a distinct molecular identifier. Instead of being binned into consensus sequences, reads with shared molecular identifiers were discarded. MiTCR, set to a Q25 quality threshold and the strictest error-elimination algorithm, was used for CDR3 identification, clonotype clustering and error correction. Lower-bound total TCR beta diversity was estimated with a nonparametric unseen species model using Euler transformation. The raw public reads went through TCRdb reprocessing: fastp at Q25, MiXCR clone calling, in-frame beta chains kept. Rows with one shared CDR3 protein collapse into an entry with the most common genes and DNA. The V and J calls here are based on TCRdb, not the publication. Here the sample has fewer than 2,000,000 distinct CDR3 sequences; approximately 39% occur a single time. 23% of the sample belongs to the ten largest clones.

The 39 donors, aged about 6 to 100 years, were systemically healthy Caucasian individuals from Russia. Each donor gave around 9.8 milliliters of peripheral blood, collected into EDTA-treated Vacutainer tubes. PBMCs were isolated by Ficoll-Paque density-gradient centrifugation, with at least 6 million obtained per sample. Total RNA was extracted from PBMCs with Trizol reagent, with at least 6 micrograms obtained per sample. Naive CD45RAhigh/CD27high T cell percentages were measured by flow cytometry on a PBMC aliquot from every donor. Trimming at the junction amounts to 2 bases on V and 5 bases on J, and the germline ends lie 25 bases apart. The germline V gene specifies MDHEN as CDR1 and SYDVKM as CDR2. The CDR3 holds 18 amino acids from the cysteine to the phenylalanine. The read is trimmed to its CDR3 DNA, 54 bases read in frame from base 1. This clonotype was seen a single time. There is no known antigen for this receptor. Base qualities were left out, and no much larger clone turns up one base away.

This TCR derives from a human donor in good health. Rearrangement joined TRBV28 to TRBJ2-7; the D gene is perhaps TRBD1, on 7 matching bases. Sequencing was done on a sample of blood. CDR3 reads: CASSLIGHTGEVHDEQYF. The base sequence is TGTGCCAGCAGTTTAATCGGGCACACAGGGGAGGTCCACGACGAGCAGTACTTC.